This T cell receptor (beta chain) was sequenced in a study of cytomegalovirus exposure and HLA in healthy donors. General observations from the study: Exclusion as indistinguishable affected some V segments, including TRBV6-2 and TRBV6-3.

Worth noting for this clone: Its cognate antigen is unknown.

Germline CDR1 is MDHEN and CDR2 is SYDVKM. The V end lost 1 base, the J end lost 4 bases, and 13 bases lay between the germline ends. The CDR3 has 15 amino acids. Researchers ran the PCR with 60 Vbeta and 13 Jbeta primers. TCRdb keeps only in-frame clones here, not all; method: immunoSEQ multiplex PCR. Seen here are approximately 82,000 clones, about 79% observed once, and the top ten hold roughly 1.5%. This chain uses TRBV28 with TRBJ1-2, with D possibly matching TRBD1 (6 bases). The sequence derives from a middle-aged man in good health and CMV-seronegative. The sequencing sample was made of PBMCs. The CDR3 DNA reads TGTGCCAGCAGTTTATTCAGGGGAAAAGGCTATGGCTACACCTTC. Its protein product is CASSLFRGKGYGYTF.